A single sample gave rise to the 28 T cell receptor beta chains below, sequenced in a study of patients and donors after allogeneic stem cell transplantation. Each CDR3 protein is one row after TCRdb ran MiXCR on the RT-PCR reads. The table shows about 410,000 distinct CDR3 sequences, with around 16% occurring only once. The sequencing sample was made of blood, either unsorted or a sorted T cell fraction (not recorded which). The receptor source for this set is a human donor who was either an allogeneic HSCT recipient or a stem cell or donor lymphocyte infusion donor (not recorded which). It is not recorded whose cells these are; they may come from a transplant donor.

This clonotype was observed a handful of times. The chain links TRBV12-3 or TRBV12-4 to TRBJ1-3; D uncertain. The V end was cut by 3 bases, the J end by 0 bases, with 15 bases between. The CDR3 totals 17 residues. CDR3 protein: CASSFWTVQISGNTIYF. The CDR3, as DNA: TGTGCCAGCAGTTTCTGGACTGTACAAATCTCTGGAAACACCATATATTTT.

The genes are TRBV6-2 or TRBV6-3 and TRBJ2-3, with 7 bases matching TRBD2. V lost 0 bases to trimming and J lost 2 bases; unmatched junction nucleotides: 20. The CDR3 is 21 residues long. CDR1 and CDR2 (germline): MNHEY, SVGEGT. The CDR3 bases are TGTGCCAGCAGTTACTCGAAACGCCTCCCCGAGCGCGGGAGACACACAGATACGCAGTATTTT. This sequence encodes CASSYSKRLPERGRHTDTQYF.

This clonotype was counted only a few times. Written as DNA, the CDR3 is TGTGCCAGCAGCCTGAGGGCAGTTAACTACGAGCAGTACTTC. The encoded protein is CASSLRAVNYEQYF. The J gene is TRBJ2-7, the V gene TRBV7-8, with a possible D match to TRBD2 (5 bases). CDR3 length: 14 amino acids. Germline V gene lookup returns CDR1 SGHVS and CDR2 FQNEAQ. The V gene lost 5 bases and the J gene lost 3 bases, with 14 bases spanning the gap.

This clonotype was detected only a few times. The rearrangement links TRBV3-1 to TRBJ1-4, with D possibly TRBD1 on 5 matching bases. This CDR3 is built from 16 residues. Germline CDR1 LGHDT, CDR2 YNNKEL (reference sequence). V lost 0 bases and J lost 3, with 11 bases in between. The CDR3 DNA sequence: TGTGCCAGCAGCCAAGAACGGGGGAAGGCTAATGAAAAACTGTTTTTT. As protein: CASSQERGKANEKLFF.

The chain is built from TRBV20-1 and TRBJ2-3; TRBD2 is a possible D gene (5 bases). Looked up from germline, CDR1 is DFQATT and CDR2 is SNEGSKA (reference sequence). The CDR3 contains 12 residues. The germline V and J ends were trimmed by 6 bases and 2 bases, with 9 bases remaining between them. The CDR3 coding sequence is TGCAGTGCAGGGAGTGACACAGATACGCAGTATTTT. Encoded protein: CSAGSDTDTQYF.

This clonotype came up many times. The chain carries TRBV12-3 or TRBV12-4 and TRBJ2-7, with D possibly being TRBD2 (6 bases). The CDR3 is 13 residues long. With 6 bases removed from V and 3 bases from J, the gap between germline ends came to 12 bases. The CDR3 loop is CASSSSGDYEQYF. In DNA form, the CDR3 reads TGTGCCAGCAGCTCATCGGGGGACTACGAGCAGTACTTC.

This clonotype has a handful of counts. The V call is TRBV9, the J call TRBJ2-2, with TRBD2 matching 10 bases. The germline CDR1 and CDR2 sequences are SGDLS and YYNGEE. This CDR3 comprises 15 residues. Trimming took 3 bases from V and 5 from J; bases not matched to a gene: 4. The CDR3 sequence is CASSASGGGTGELFF. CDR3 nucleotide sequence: TGTGCCAGCAGCGCTAGCGGGGGTGGTACCGGGGAGCTGTTTTTT.

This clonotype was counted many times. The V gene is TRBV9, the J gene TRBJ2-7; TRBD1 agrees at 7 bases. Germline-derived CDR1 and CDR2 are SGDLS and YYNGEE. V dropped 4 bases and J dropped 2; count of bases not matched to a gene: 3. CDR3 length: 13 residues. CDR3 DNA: TGTGCCAGCAGCCGACAGGGACCCTACGAGCAGTACTTC. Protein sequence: CASSRQGPYEQYF.

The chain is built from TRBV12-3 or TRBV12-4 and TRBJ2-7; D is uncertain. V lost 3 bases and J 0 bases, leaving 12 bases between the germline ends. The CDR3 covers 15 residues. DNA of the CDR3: TGTGCCAGCAGTTTGGTAGGGCACCTCTCCTACGAGCAGTACTTC. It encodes CASSLVGHLSYEQYF.

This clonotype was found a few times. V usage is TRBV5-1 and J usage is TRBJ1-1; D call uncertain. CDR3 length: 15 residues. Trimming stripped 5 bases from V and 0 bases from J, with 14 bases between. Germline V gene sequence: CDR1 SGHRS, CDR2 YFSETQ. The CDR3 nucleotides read TGCGCCAGCAGGACGAATGGCGGGTTGAACACTGAAGCTTTCTTT. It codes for CASRTNGGLNTEAFF.

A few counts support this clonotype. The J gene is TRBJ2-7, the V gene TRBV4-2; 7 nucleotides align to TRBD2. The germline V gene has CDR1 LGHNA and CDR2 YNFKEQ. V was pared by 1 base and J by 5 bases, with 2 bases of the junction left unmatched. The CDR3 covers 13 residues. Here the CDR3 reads CASSQGGGNEQYF. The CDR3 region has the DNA TGTGCCAGCAGCCAAGGGGGGGGGAACGAGCAGTACTTC.

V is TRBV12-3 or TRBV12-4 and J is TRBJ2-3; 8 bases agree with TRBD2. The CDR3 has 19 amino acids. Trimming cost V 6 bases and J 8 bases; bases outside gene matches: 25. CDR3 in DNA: TGTGCCAGCAGCTTCCGTCCCCTCGGGGCGGGGGGTCGGGCAGGTACGCAGTATTTT. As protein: CASSFRPLGAGGRAGTQYF.

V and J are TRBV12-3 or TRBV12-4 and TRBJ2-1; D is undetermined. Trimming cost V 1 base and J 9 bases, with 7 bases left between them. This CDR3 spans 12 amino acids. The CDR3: CASSLGPREQFF. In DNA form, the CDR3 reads TGTGCCAGCAGTTTAGGGCCGCGTGAGCAGTTCTTC.

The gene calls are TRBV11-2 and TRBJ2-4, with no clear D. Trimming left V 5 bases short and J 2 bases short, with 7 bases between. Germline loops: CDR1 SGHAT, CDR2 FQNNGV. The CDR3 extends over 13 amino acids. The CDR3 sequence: CASSPLTKNIQYF. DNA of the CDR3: TGTGCCAGCAGCCCCCTGACCAAAAACATTCAGTACTTC. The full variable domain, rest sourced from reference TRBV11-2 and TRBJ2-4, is EAGVAQSPRYKIIEKRQSVAFWCNPISGHATLYWYQQILGQGPKLLIQFQNNGVVDDSQLPKDRFSAERLKGVDSTLKIQPAKLEDSAVYLCASSPLTKNIQYFGAGTRLSVL.

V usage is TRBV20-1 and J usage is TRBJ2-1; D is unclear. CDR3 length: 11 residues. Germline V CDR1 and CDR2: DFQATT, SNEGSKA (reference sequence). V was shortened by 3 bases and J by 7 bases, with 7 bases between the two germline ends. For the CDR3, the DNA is TGCAGTGCTAGCCGGGCAAATGAGCAGTTCTTC. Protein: CSASRANEQFF.

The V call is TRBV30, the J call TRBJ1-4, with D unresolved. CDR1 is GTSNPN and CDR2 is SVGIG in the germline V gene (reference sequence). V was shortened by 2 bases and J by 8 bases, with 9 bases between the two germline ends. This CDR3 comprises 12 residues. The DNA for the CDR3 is TGTGCCTGGAGTATCTGGGAAGAAAAACTGTTTTTT. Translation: CAWSIWEEKLFF.

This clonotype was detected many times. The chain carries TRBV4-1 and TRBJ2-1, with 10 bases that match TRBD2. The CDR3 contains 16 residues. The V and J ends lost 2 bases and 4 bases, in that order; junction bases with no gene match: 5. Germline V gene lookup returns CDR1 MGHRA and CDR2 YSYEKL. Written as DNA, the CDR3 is TGCGCCAGCAGCCAACCCCTTAGCGGGAGGTACAATGAGCAGTTCTTC. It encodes CASSQPLSGRYNEQFF.

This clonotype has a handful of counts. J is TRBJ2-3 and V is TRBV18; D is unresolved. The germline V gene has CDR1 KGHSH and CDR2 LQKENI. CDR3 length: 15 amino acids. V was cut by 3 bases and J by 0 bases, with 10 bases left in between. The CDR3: CASSPTTISTDTQYF. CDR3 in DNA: TGTGCCAGCTCACCGACCACTATTAGCACAGATACGCAGTATTTT.

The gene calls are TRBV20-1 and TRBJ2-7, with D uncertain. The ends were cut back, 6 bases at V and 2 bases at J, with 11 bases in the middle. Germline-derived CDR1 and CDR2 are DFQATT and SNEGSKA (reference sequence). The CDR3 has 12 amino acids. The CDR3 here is CSADPMTYEQYF. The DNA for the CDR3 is TGCAGTGCCGATCCCATGACCTACGAGCAGTACTTC.

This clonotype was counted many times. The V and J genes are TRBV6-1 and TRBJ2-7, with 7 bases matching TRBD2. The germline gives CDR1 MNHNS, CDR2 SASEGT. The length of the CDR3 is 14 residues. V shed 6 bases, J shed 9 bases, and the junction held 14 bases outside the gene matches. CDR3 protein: CASRTPSGKTMQYF. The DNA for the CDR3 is TGTGCCAGCAGGACTCCCAGCGGGAAGACGATGCAGTACTTC.

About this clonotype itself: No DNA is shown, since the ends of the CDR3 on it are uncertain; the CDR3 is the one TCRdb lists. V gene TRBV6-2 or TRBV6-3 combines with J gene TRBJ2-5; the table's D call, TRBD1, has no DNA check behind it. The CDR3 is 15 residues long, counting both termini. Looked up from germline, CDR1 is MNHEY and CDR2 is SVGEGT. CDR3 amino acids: CASSFGAGSKETQYF.

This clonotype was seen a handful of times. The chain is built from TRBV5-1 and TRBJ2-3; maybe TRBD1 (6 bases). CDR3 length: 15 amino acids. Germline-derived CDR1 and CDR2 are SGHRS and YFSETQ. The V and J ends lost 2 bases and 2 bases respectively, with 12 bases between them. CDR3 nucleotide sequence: TGCGCCAGCAGCTTTATTGGGACAAACACAGATACGCAGTATTTT. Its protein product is CASSFIGTNTDTQYF.

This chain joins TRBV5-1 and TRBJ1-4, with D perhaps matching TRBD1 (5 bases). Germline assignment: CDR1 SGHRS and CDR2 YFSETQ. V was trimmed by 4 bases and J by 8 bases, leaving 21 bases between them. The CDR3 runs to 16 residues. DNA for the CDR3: TGCGCCAGCAGCCAGCTCGGGGCGAAACAAGGCGAAAAACTGTTTTTT. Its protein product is CASSQLGAKQGEKLFF.

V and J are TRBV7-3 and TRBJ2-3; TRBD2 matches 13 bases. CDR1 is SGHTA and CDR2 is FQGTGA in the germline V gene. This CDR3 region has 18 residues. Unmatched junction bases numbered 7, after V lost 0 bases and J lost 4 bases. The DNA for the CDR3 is TGTGCCAGCAGCTTAACAGGACGACTAGCGGGGGGATCAGATACGCAGTATTTT. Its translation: CASSLTGRLAGGSDTQYF.

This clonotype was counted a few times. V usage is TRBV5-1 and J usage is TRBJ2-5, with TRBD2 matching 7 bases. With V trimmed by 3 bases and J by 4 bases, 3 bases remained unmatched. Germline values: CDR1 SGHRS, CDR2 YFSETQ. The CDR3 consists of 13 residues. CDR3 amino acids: CASSWVAGETQYF. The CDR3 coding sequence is TGCGCCAGCAGCTGGGTAGCGGGAGAGACCCAGTACTTC.

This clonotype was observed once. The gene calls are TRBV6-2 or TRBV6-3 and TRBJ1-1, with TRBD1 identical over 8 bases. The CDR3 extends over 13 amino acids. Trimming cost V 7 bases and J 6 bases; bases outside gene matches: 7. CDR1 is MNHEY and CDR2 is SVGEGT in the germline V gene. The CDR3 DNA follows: TGTGCCAGCAACGGACAGGGAGGCCCTGAAGCTTTCTTT. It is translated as CASNGQGGPEAFF.

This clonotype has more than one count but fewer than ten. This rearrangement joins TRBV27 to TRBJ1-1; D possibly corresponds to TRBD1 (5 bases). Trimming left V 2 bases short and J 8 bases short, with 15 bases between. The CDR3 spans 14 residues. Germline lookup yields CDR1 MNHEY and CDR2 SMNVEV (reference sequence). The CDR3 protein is CASSLRTPGREAFF. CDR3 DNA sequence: TGTGCCAGCAGTTTACGGACTCCGGGACGGGAAGCTTTCTTT.

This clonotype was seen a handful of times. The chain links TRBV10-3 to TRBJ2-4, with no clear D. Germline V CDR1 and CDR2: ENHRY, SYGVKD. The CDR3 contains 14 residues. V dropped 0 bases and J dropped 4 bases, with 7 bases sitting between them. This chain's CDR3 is CAISESGVKNIQYF. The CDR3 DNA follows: TGTGCCATCAGTGAGTCTGGGGTAAAAAACATTCAGTACTTC.